A selection of T cell receptor beta chains follows, all from one sample in a study of early stage breast cancer tumors. Here immunoSEQ multiplex PCR was the method, and the copy in TCRdb shows in-frame clones only, minus some. The sample lists 8,500 to 10,000 clones, 71% seen once, with roughly 15% in the top ten. Sequenced: normal breast tissue next to the tumor. These TCRs come from a person in their 60s with breast cancer. Each CDR3 is given with its conserved first and last residue. D genes are given only for firm matches. The size entry is marked missing in some rows and otherwise reads once, few, many or a size class.

j_gene	abundance	v_gene	d_gene	CDR3nt	CDR3aa
TRBJ1-1	once	TRBV2	NA	TGTGCCAGCAGTATACTCGTTGGCACTGAAGCTTTCTTT	CASSILVGTEAFF
TRBJ2-7	NA	TRBV9	TRBD2	TGTGCCAGCAGCGTAGCTGGCGGGAGTCTTTACGAGCAGTACTTC	CASSVAGGSLYEQYF
TRBJ1-2	NA	TRBV5-1	NA	TGCGCCAGCAGCCGATACTATGGCGATGGCTACACCTTC	CASSRYYGDGYTF
TRBJ2-3	NA	TRBV7-2	TRBD2	TGTGCCAGCAGCCCGGGACTAGCTTCCACAGATACGCAGTATTTT	CASSPGLASTDTQYF
TRBJ1-2	NA	TRBV28	TRBD1	TGTGCCAGCAGTTTGACAGGGCGTAACTATGGCTACACCTTC	CASSLTGRNYGYTF
TRBJ2-5	NA	TRBV9	NA	TGTGCCAGCAGTAGCGGCCAAGAGACCCAGTACTTC	CASSSGQETQYF
TRBJ1-4	few	TRBV2	NA	TGTGCCAGCAGTGTTATCGGGGCAACTAATGAAAAACTGTTTTTT	CASSVIGATNEKLFF
TRBJ2-1	NA	TRBV11-3	NA	TGTGCCAGCAGCCTAGAACGGGAGATGAACAATGAGCAGTTCTTC	CASSLEREMNNEQFF
TRBJ2-4	NA	TRBV18	TRBD1	TGTGCCAGCTCACCGGACAGGGGAATTATCGGAAACATTCAGTACTTC	CASSPDRGIIGNIQYF
TRBJ2-7	NA	TRBV11-2	NA	TGTGCCAGCAGCTTCGGGGACAATTCCTACGAGCAGTACTTC	CASSFGDNSYEQYF
TRBJ2-1	NA	TRBV4-2	TRBD2	TGTGCCAGCAGCCAAGAGGGCGCTAGCGGACTATACAATGAGCAGTTCTTC	CASSQEGASGLYNEQFF
TRBJ1-5	NA	TRBV7-2	TRBD1	TGTGCCAGCAGCTTAGTGTTTCTGGGACAGGGCAATCAGCCCCAGCATTTT	CASSLVFLGQGNQPQHF
TRBJ2-6	NA	TRBV2	TRBD2	TGTGCCAGCAGGGCCCGGGAGGGGCCCGTCCTGACTTTC	CASRAREGPVLTF
TRBJ1-1	few	TRBV27	NA	TGTGCCAGCAGCGTAACAAGGAACACTGAAGCTTTCTTT	CASSVTRNTEAFF
TRBJ1-5	NA	TRBV7-2	NA	TGTGCCAGCAGCCCCACCACGGGGTATAGCAATCAGCCCCAGCATTTT	CASSPTTGYSNQPQHF
TRBJ2-1	NA	TRBV15	NA	TGTGCCACCAGCAGAGATCTAGGACTAGGGGGGGGTGAGCAGTTCTTC	CATSRDLGLGGGEQFF
TRBJ2-2	NA	TRBV4-1	TRBD2	TGCGCCAGCAGCCAATTTGTATTAGCGGGACTTACCGGGGAGCTGTTTTTT	CASSQFVLAGLTGELFF
TRBJ2-1	NA	TRBV2	TRBD2	TGTGCCAGCACCCCCGGGGCGGGAGCATATGAGCAGTTCTTC	CASTPGAGAYEQFF
TRBJ1-1	NA	TRBV28	TRBD1	TGTGCCAGCACCCGTCGGGAGGGGGCTCCAAGAGCTTTCTTT	CASTRREGAPRAFF
TRBJ1-2	NA	TRBV5-8	NA	TGTGCCAGCAGCCTATCGGGACAAATTTACTATGGCTACACCTTC	CASSLSGQIYYGYTF
TRBJ2-2	NA	TRBV7-2	TRBD1	TGTGCCAGCAGCCAGGACAGGGGAAACACCGGGGAGCTGTTTTTT	CASSQDRGNTGELFF
TRBJ2-7	few	TRBV21-1	NA	TGTGCCAGCAGCAAACGGGGGGACGGCTCCTACGAGCAGTACTTC	CASSKRGDGSYEQYF
TRBJ2-3	NA	TRBV2	NA	TGTGCCAGCATCCTCCCACAAGGGGTGTCAGATACGCAGTATTTT	CASILPQGVSDTQYF
TRBJ2-3	NA	TRBV18	TRBD2	TGTGCCAGCTCAGAAACTAGCGGGAGGGATACAGATACGCAGTATTTT	CASSETSGRDTDTQYF
TRBJ2-5	NA	TRBV7-8	TRBD1	TGTGCCAGCAGCGGCCGCAGGGGGTACCAAGAGACCCAGTACTTC	CASSGRRGYQETQYF
TRBJ2-7	NA	TRBV27	NA	TGTGCCAGCTGCCCTGGAGACTCCTACGAGCAGTACTTC	CASCPGDSYEQYF
TRBJ1-1	NA	TRBV18	NA	TGTGCCAGCTCTCCGAGATCGGTTCAATACGGAGGGGACGGGAATACTGAAGCTTTCTTT	CASSPRSVQYGGDGNTEAFF
TRBJ1-5	NA	TRBV19	TRBD1	TGTGCCAGTAGTATACTTGGTCCGGGACAGGGTCTTTTTTACGGGGATCAGCCCCAGCATTTT	CASSILGPGQGLFYGDQPQHF
TRBJ2-5	NA	TRBV5-1	TRBD1	TGCGCCAGCAGCGCCACCGGGACAGCCCAAGAGACCCAGTACTTC	CASSATGTAQETQYF
TRBJ2-1	NA	TRBV7-2	NA	TGTGCCAGCAGCTTACGGCGCGGGAACGGGGAGCAGTTCTTC	CASSLRRGNGEQFF
TRBJ2-3	NA	TRBV29-1	NA	TGCAGCGTGAGGGCACAGTGGGATCTCACAGATACGCAGTATTTT	CSVRAQWDLTDTQYF
TRBJ1-3	NA	TRBV6-6	NA	TGTGCCAGCAGTTTTACAGGACAGACAGGAAACACCATATATTTT	CASSFTGQTGNTIYF
TRBJ2-1	NA	TRBV5-1	TRBD2	TGCGCCAGCAGACTAGCGGGAGCCTCCTACAATGAGCAGTTCTTC	CASRLAGASYNEQFF
TRBJ1-5	NA	TRBV12-5	NA	TGTGCTAGTGGTTTGCTACCGGACAGTTATAGCAATCAGCCCCAGCATTTT	CASGLLPDSYSNQPQHF
TRBJ2-3	NA	TRBV4-3	NA	TGCGCCAGCAGCGGGGCTAGCACAGATACGCAGTATTTT	CASSGASTDTQYF
TRBJ2-3	NA	TRBV10-3	TRBD1	TGTGCCATCAATGGGGACAGTAGCACAGATACGCAGTATTTT	CAINGDSSTDTQYF
TRBJ2-7	NA	TRBV27	NA	TGTGCCAGCAGCGATCAGGTTCTCTCCTACGAGCAGTACTTC	CASSDQVLSYEQYF
TRBJ2-7	NA	TRBV27	NA	TGTGCCAGCAGCCCGAGCTCCAGGGGCGAGCAGTACTTC	CASSPSSRGEQYF
TRBJ2-1	few	TRBV4-1	TRBD2	TGCGCCAGCAGCCAAGACAGCGGGAGATCCCCCAATGAGCAGTTCTTC	CASSQDSGRSPNEQFF
TRBJ2-3	NA	TRBV7-3	TRBD1	TGTGCCAGCAGCCAACAGGGGGCGCTCGGAGATACGCAGTATTTT	CASSQQGALGDTQYF
TRBJ1-5	few	TRBV4-3	TRBD1	TGCGCCAGCAGCCAAGGACAGGGAGATTGGCCCCAGCATTTT	CASSQGQGDWPQHF
TRBJ2-7	few	TRBV9	NA	TGTGCCAGCAGCGTAGCTTGGAGGTCGGAGCAGTACTTC	CASSVAWRSEQYF
TRBJ2-7	NA	TRBV2	TRBD2	TGTGCCAGCAGTGAAACTAGCGGGGTCCGGATCCACGAGCAGTACTTC	CASSETSGVRIHEQYF